One and the same sample provided the 27 T cell receptor beta chains below, sequenced in a study of shared clonotypes between healthy human individuals. The protocol was immunoSEQ multiplex PCR, while the TCRdb copy is restricted to in-frame clones and leaves out a portion. The repertoire holds about 2.3 million clones, with over 90% as singletons. The sample comprised naive CD4+ T cells from PBMCs. Subset given: CD45RA+ positively selected. These receptors were taken from a man between 18 and 29 years old in good health. Some clones in this sample may be carry-over from other donors' samples.

The gene calls are TRBV21-1 and TRBJ2-1; TRBD2 was called by the table and not checked on the DNA. TRBV21-1 is labeled a pseudogene. The CDR3 is 15 residues long. The CDR3 bases are TGTGCCAGCAGCCCCCATAGCGGGAGGGGAAATGAGCAGTTCTTC. Protein product: CASSPHSGRGNEQFF.

V usage is TRBV28 and J usage is TRBJ2-5, with D possibly matching TRBD2 (5 bases). CDR3 length equals 13 residues. CDR1 is MDHEN and CDR2 is SYDVKM in the germline V gene. Deletions cut 3 bases from V and 7 bases from J, with 12 bases between. This CDR3 reads CASSFEGVGTQYF. The CDR3 DNA sequence: TGTGCCAGCAGTTTTGAGGGTGTGGGGACCCAGTACTTC.

The chain recombines TRBV7-2 with TRBJ1-2, with D unclear. This CDR3 comprises 12 residues. CDR1 SGHTA and CDR2 FQGNSA come from the germline V gene. Trimming removed 1 base at V and 4 bases at J, with 4 bases between. The CDR3 is CASSLERYGYTF. The CDR3 region has the DNA TGTGCCAGCAGCTTAGAGCGCTATGGCTACACCTTC.

V and J are TRBV19 and TRBJ1-5; no clear D. Trimming cost V 1 base and J 4 bases, with 8 bases left between them. CDR3 size: 14 residues. Germline values: CDR1 LNHDA, CDR2 SQIVND (reference sequence). The CDR3 DNA sequence: TGTGCCAGTAGTATAGTCCCGATAAATCAGCCCCAGCATTTT. This gives the protein CASSIVPINQPQHF.

The chain couples TRBV10-2 to TRBJ2-3; 8 positions match TRBD1. J was trimmed by 4 bases and V by 4 bases; bases with no gene match: 4. Germline V gene lookup returns CDR1 WSHSY and CDR2 SAAADI. CDR3 length equals 14 residues. CDR3: CASSVDRGPDTQYF. In DNA form, the CDR3 reads TGCGCCAGCAGTGTTGACAGGGGCCCAGATACGCAGTATTTT.

The chain couples TRBV21-1 to TRBJ1-5. TRBV21-1 is a pseudogene. The CDR3 is 14 amino acids. CDR3 sequence reads: CASSLRDRNQPQHF. As DNA, the CDR3 is TGTGCCAGCAGCCTTCGGGATCGCAATCAGCCCCAGCATTTT.

The chain employs TRBV11-2 and TRBJ2-4, with D maybe TRBD1 (6 bases). Between the trimmed V and J ends, which lost 5 bases and 9 bases, there was a span of 11 bases. Germline CDR1 and CDR2: SGHAT and FQNNGV. The CDR3 length is 12 residues. The CDR3 spells CASSPDRSIQYF. The CDR3, as DNA: TGTGCCAGCAGCCCGGACAGATCCATTCAGTACTTC.

The gene calls are TRBV28 and TRBJ2-7; D might be TRBD1 (5 bases). This CDR3 has 14 residues. CDR1 and CDR2 (germline): MDHEN, SYDVKM. Trimming pared 3 bases from V and 6 bases from J, leaving 15 bases between. This CDR3 is CASSLGSRAIEQYF. The CDR3 nucleotides are TGTGCCAGCAGTTTGGGAAGCAGGGCGATCGAGCAGTACTTC. Based on the CDR3 plus reference TRBV28 and TRBJ2-7, the full variable domain is DVKVTQSSRYLVKRTGEKVFLECVQDMDHENMFWYRQDPGLGLRLIYFSYDVKMKEKGDIPEGYSVSREKKERFSLILESASTNQTSMYLCASSLGSRAIEQYFGPGTRLTVT.

Turning to this clone: The sample contains more than one DNA sequence encoding this CDR3. The chain joins TRBV29-1 to TRBJ2-2, with 9 positions matching TRBD1. The CDR3 has 14 residues. V shed 7 bases and J 2 bases; nucleotides not matched to a gene: 5. Germline-derived CDR1 and CDR2 are SQVTM and ANQGSEA. The CDR3 DNA is TGCAGCGCCCGGACAGGGGCAAACACCGGGGAGCTGTTTTTT. Its translation is CSARTGANTGELFF.

The chain combines TRBV6-5 with TRBJ1-2; weak D call: TRBD1 (5 bases). Trimming pared 2 bases from V and 8 bases from J, leaving 12 bases between. The CDR3 runs 13 residues. The germline CDR1 and CDR2 sequences are MNHEY and SVGAGI. The CDR3 DNA follows: TGTGCCAGCAGTTACCGGCTGGGGCAAGGCTACACCTTC. As protein: CASSYRLGQGYTF.

V is TRBV30 and J is TRBJ1-3, with D unclear. The CDR3 is made up of 13 amino acids. Per the germline V gene, CDR1 is GTSNPN and CDR2 is SVGIG (reference sequence). The ends were cut back, 2 bases at V and 1 base at J, with 6 bases in the middle. The CDR3 sequence: CAWSWASGNTIYF. For the CDR3, the DNA is TGTGCCTGGAGTTGGGCATCTGGAAACACCATATATTTT.

The rearrangement links TRBV7-2 to TRBJ1-3; no clear D. Germline V gives CDR1 SGHTA, CDR2 FQGNSA. This CDR3 is 16 amino acids long. Trimming shortened V by 1 base and J by 4 bases, and 14 bases separated the two germline ends. The CDR3 is CASSLDPVAGGNTIYF. The CDR3 DNA reads as TGTGCCAGCAGCTTAGACCCTGTGGCGGGCGGAAACACCATATATTTT. The full variable domain, completed using reference TRBV7-2 and TRBJ1-3, is GAGVSQSPSNKVTEKGKDVELRCDPISGHTALYWYRQSLGQGLEFLIYFQGNSAPDKSGLPSDRFSAERTGGSVSTLTIQRTQQEDSAVYLCASSLDPVAGGNTIYFGEGSWLTVV.

This chain connects TRBV15 to TRBJ1-5, with D uncertain. V was trimmed by 0 bases and J by 1 base, leaving 13 bases between them. The V gene's germline CDR1 is LNHNV and CDR2 YYDKDF (reference sequence). The CDR3 is 17 residues long. CDR3 coding DNA: TGTGCCACCAGCAGAGAGTTTCTGGCAGCAAGCAATCAGCCCCAGCATTTT. Translation: CATSREFLAASNQPQHF. Full variable domain (missing parts from reference TRBV15 and TRBJ1-5): DAMVIQNPRYQVTQFGKPVTLSCSQTLNHNVMYWYQQKSSQAPKLLFHYYDKDFNNEADTPDNFQSRRPNTSFCFLDIRSPGLGDTAMYLCATSREFLAASNQPQHFGDGTRLSIL.

CDR3 sequence reads: CASSMTGGNQPQHF. The CDR3 region has the DNA TGTGCCAGCAGTATGACAGGGGGAAATCAGCCCCAGCATTTT. The chain combines TRBV6-1 with TRBJ1-5, with TRBD1 matching 9 bases. The V gene end was trimmed by 5 bases and the J gene end by 4 bases; junction bases not matched to a gene: 3. The CDR3 is 14 residues long. Per the germline V gene, CDR1 is MNHNS and CDR2 is SASEGT.

The chain uses TRBV7-2 and TRBJ2-5; D unclear. The CDR3 is 14 residues long. Trimming removed 1 base from V and 7 bases from J, with 13 bases in between. CDR1 and CDR2 from the germline V gene are SGHTA and FQGNSA. CDR3 loop: CASSLGSVSRTQYF. The CDR3, as DNA: TGTGCCAGCAGCTTAGGCAGTGTCTCCAGGACCCAGTACTTC. The whole variable domain, remainder taken from reference TRBV7-2 and TRBJ2-5, is GAGVSQSPSNKVTEKGKDVELRCDPISGHTALYWYRQSLGQGLEFLIYFQGNSAPDKSGLPSDRFSAERTGGSVSTLTIQRTQQEDSAVYLCASSLGSVSRTQYFGPGTRLLVL.

The chain couples TRBV4-3 to TRBJ2-1; 8 positions agree with TRBD2. Per the germline V gene, CDR1 is LGHNA and CDR2 is YSLEER. J lost 5 bases, V lost 4 bases, and 7 bases had no gene match. CDR3 size: 15 residues. CDR3 DNA: TGCGCCAGCAGCCCTGGACTAGCAGGGGACAATGAGCAGTTCTTC. Translating it yields CASSPGLAGDNEQFF.

This clone was observed once. The chain carries TRBV30 and TRBJ2-7; TRBD2 is a possible D gene (5 bases). The CDR3 spans 15 residues. The V gene's germline CDR1 is GTSNPN and CDR2 SVGIG (reference sequence). Deletions cut 5 bases from V and 2 bases from J, with 19 bases between. CDR3 sequence (DNA): TGTGCCTGGTCCGGCGGCGAGGGCTCAGCCTACGAGCAGTACTTC. Protein product: CAWSGGEGSAYEQYF. Full variable domain (missing parts from reference TRBV30 and TRBJ2-7): SQTIHQWPATLVQPVGSPLSLECTVEGTSNPNLYWYRQAAGRGLQLLFYSVGIGQISSEVPQNLSASRPQDRQFILSSKKLLLSDSGFYLCAWSGGEGSAYEQYFGPGTRLTVT.

This chain joins TRBV27 and TRBJ1-5, with 11 nucleotides matching TRBD1. The V gene end was trimmed by 6 bases and the J gene end by 6 bases; junction bases not matched to a gene: 7. The CDR3 totals 15 residues. Germline lookup yields CDR1 MNHEY and CDR2 SMNVEV (reference sequence). CDR3 nucleotide sequence: TGTGCCAGCAGCCCGGACAGGGGGCTAGGTCAGCCCCAGCATTTT. This encodes CASSPDRGLGQPQHF.

The chain carries TRBV7-9 and TRBJ1-2, with D tentatively TRBD1 (6 bases). The V gene's germline CDR1 is SEHNR and CDR2 FQNEAQ (reference sequence). V lost 4 bases, J lost 7 bases, and 13 bases lay in between. The CDR3 is 13 amino acids. CDR3 bases: TGTGCCAGCAGCTCGGGGGCCACGAGTGGCTACACCTTC. Its translation: CASSSGATSGYTF.

The J gene is TRBJ1-2, the V gene TRBV5-1; D is unresolved. CDR3 length: 14 residues. In germline, CDR1 is SGHRS, CDR2 YFSETQ. V dropped 4 bases and J dropped 7 bases, with 17 bases sitting between them. The CDR3 coding sequence is TGCGCCAGCAGCGTCCCCGAGGGAGGCTCTGGCTACACCTTC. Protein: CASSVPEGGSGYTF.

V and J are TRBV18 and TRBJ2-7; tentative D call: TRBD2 (5 bases). CDR1 is KGHSH, CDR2 LQKENI, per germline. V lost 2 bases to trimming and J lost 0 bases, with 11 bases between them. The CDR3 is made up of 15 amino acids. CDR3 sequence (DNA): TGTGCCAGCTCACCATTTCGGGAAAGCTCCTACGAGCAGTACTTC. It is translated as CASSPFRESSYEQYF.

This chain links TRBV5-4 with TRBJ1-4; 10 nucleotides agree with TRBD1. The CDR3 has 17 amino acids. Unmatched junction bases numbered 7, after V lost 5 bases and J lost 0 bases. Germline V CDR1 and CDR2: SGHNT, YYREEE (reference sequence). CDR3 amino acids: CASSTGQGVATNEKLFF. The CDR3 DNA sequence: TGTGCCAGCAGTACCGGACAGGGGGTTGCAACTAATGAAAAACTGTTTTTT.

With respect to this clone: The same CDR3 also results from other DNA sequences found in this sample. The chain joins TRBV4-2 to TRBJ2-7; D is perhaps TRBD1 or TRBD2 (6 bases each). This CDR3 has 15 amino acids. In germline, CDR1 is LGHNA, CDR2 YNFKEQ. V was clipped by 1 base and J by 3 bases, with 13 bases between them. CDR3 sequence reads: CASSQGGAGDYEQYF. In nucleotides, the CDR3 is TGTGCCAGCAGCCAAGGGGGGGCTGGCGACTACGAGCAGTACTTC.

The chain joins TRBV7-8 to TRBJ2-4, with TRBD1 matching over 9 bases. V shed 4 bases, J shed 0 bases, and the junction held 4 bases outside the gene matches. The length of the CDR3 is 16 residues. Germline CDR1 SGHVS, CDR2 FQNEAQ. The CDR3 loop is CASSYGQGLAKNIQYF. The CDR3, as DNA: TGTGCCAGCAGCTACGGACAGGGGCTAGCCAAAAACATTCAGTACTTC. The whole variable domain, remainder taken from reference TRBV7-8 and TRBJ2-4, is GAGVSQSPRYKVAKRGQDVALRCDPISGHVSLFWYQQALGQGPEFLTYFQNEAQLDKSGLPSDRFFAERPEGSVSTLKIQRTQQEDSAVYLCASSYGQGLAKNIQYFGAGTRLSVL.

CDR3 nucleotide sequence: TGTGCCAGCAGCAACCACCGGGCCTCCTCTGGAAACACCATATATTTT. Its protein is CASSNHRASSGNTIYF. The gene calls are TRBV9 and TRBJ1-3; D unclear. The CDR3 has 16 residues. The V end was cut by 4 bases, the J end by 0 bases, with 14 bases between. Germline CDR1 reads SGDLS; CDR2 reads YYNGEE.

This sequence joins TRBV27 and TRBJ2-3; D may correspond to TRBD1 or TRBD2 (5 bases each). The V gene's germline CDR1 is MNHEY and CDR2 SMNVEV (reference sequence). The CDR3 sequence is 16 residues long. Between the trimmed V and J ends, which lost 8 bases and 2 bases, there was a span of 20 bases. The CDR3 reads CASYHKGGTNTDTQYF. The DNA for the CDR3 is TGTGCCAGCTACCACAAGGGTGGGACCAACACAGATACGCAGTATTTT.

This sequence joins TRBV28 and TRBJ1-1, with 9 bases matching TRBD1. The germline gives CDR1 MDHEN, CDR2 SYDVKM. The CDR3 has 16 residues. The ends lost 10 bases at V and 1 base at J; junction bases unmatched: 13. The CDR3 DNA sequence: TGTGCCACCGACCTGGGACAGGGCATGAGGAACACTGAAGCTTTCTTT. Translation: CATDLGQGMRNTEAFF.